What follows describes a single T cell receptor (beta chain). Antigen specificity is unknown. This specimen comes from a study of human thymus T cells. Study observations and caveats: Gene usage for V and J segments appeared biased in thymic and blood repertoires.

Those donating were healthy Finnish infants in corrective surgery for congenital heart defects. An approximately 0.45-1 mL peripheral blood aliquot was taken intraoperatively from four of eight donors. All available leukocytes, rather than a set cell count, yielded the blood DNA. Sequencing used immunoSEQ multiplex PCR; TCRdb keeps in-frame clones, though not all of them. Among some 50,000 clones listed, approximately 95% were seen once. Germline loops: CDR1 SGHTA, CDR2 FQGNSA. This CDR3 has 12 amino acids. V lost 1 base, J lost 9 bases, and 7 bases lay in between. The material sequenced was blood. This TCR derives from a girl under three years old with a congenital heart defect but otherwise immunologically healthy. The rearrangement links TRBV7-2 to TRBJ2-1; D is undetermined. CDR3 loop: CASSLGETEQFF. The CDR3 bases are TGTGCCAGCAGCTTAGGTGAGACTGAGCAGTTCTTC.